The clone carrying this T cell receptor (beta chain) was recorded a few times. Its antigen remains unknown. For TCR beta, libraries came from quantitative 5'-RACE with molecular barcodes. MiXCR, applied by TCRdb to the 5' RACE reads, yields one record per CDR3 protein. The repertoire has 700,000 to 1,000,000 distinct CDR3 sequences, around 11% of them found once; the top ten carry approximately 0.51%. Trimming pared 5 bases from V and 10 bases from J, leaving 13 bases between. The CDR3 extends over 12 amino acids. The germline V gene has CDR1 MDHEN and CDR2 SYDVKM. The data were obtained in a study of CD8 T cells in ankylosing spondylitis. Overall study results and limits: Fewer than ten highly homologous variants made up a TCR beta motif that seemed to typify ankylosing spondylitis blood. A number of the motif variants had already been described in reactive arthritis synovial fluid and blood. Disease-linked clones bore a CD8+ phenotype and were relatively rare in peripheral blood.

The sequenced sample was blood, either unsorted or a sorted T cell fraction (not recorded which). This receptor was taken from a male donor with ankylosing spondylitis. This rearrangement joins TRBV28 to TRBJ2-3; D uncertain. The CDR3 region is CASSPSYKSQYF. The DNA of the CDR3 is TGTGCCAGCAGTCCCTCTTATAAGTCGCAGTATTTT.